Described below is a single T cell receptor (beta chain) sequence and its context. The antigen is unknown. This specimen belongs to a study of shared clonotypes between healthy human individuals. Notes on the study in general: Larger estimated richness was generally seen in naive subsets than in memory subsets.

The naive CD8 subset, CD45RO-negative cells positively selected for CCR7, excluded terminally differentiated effector memory CD45RA+ cells. Recent vaccinations or acute infections were absent in the healthy HIV-negative adult donors. The study ran the assay at deep level. For each subset, genomic DNA was distributed in equal portions over several immunoSEQ plates. Sequencing was performed with immunoSEQ multiplex PCR; in TCRdb, only in-frame clones are kept and a portion is missing. The sample includes about 580,000 clones, 95% to 98% seen only once; the top ten take roughly 0.29%. The receptor was derived from a man aged 25-45 years in good health. Sequencing input: naive CD8+ T cells sorted from blood.

The CDR3 is CASSGLANNEQFF. The CDR3 coding sequence is TGTGCCAGCAGTGGACTAGCGAACAATGAGCAGTTCTTC. The V and J genes are TRBV27 and TRBJ2-1; 9 bases map to TRBD2. CDR1 MNHEY and CDR2 SMNVEV come from the germline V gene (reference sequence). V lost 5 bases, J lost 5 bases, and 1 base stayed unmatched. This CDR3 is built from 13 residues.